The text below deals with one T cell receptor (beta chain). TCR sequencing used cDNA made by reverse transcription of extracted RNA. Assay used: immunoSEQ multiplex PCR; TCRdb lists only in-frame clones, some missing. This sample has fewer than 100,000 clones, with about 71% found just once. The sample originates from a study of CD8+ T cells in alopecia areata. Treatment described: oral pan-JAK inhibitor, 5-10 mg twice daily. The CDR3 consists of 13 residues. V shed 5 bases and J shed 3 bases, with 8 bases lying between them. Germline values: CDR1 MRHNA, CDR2 SNTAGT. This chain connects TRBV6-4 to TRBJ2-1, with D unresolved. The source material was CD8+ T cells sorted from blood, sampled around week 44, from a patient treated with tofacitinib. The TCR comes from a human donor with alopecia areata. As DNA, the CDR3 is TGTGCCAGCAGTATTTCTAGCTACAATGAGCAGTTCTTC. This encodes CASSISSYNEQFF.